Shown below are 30 T cell receptor beta chains from a single sample sequenced in a study of regulatory T cells in long-lasting Graves disease. Regarding time point: newly diagnosed GD, antithyroid drugs for less than 3 months. The TCR library was prepared using RNA isolated from PBMCs. Building the TCR beta libraries relied on iRepertoire HTBI primers, and CDR3 regions underwent Arm-PCR. TCRdb fed the multiplex PCR reads into MiXCR, producing one record per CDR3 protein. The sample holds roughly 350,000 distinct CDR3 sequences, 15% to 20% seen once. This same sample was also part of a study on T cells in Graves' hyperthyroidism and ophthalmopathy.

The sequences come from peripheral blood mononuclear cells (PBMCs), collected at new diagnosis, from a patient treated with antithyroid drugs. All receptors derive from a woman aged 18-35 years with Graves disease.

Many counts were recorded for this clonotype. The chain is built from TRBV18 and TRBJ1-2; D call uncertain. CDR1 and CDR2 (germline): KGHSH, LQKENI. The V gene lost 6 bases and the J gene lost 4 bases, with 18 bases spanning the gap. The CDR3 covers 15 residues. The CDR3 DNA follows: TGTGCCAGCTCTCCGGAGGGCAGCCTTGGCTATGGCTACACCTTC. The encoded protein is CASSPEGSLGYGYTF.

The J gene is TRBJ1-1, the V gene TRBV9; 7 nucleotides line up with TRBD1. The CDR3 spans 14 residues. V shed 4 bases, J shed 11 bases, and the junction held 14 bases outside the gene matches. Germline CDR1 and CDR2: SGDLS and YYNGEE. This CDR3 reads CASSPTGQARWAFF. The CDR3, as DNA: TGTGCCAGCAGCCCTACCGGACAGGCTCGGTGGGCTTTCTTT.

The J gene is TRBJ2-1, the V gene TRBV19; D might be TRBD2 (6 bases). The CDR3 spans 14 residues. From germline, CDR1 is LNHDA and CDR2 SQIVND (reference sequence). The V and J ends lost 7 bases and 7 bases respectively, with 17 bases between them. Written as DNA, the CDR3 is TGTGCCAGTACCACTTGGACTAATCGGAATGAGCAGTTCTTC. Translation: CASTTWTNRNEQFF.

This clonotype was detected ten times or more. A junction boundary mismatches the germline segment, possibly from a read error. V gene TRBV6-2 or TRBV6-3 combines with J gene TRBJ1-1, with a possible D match to TRBD1 (5 bases). The CDR3 extends over 13 amino acids. CDR1 and CDR2 (germline): MNHEY, SVGEGT. The chain's CDR3 is CASSDGQNTEAFF. The CDR3 nucleotides read TGCGCCAGCAGTGACGGACAGAACACTGAAGCTTTCTTT.

The chain has TRBV6-2 or TRBV6-3 and TRBJ2-7; 13 bases line up with TRBD2. V trimming: 5 bases; J trimming: 2 bases; junction bases outside the gene matches: 3. This CDR3 spans 15 amino acids. Germline loops: CDR1 MNHEY, CDR2 SVGEGT. The CDR3 is CASSIGTSGTYEQYF. For the CDR3, the DNA is TGTGCCAGCAGTATAGGGACTAGCGGGACCTACGAGCAGTACTTC.

This clonotype was observed a handful of times. V and J are TRBV2 and TRBJ2-7, with 9 bases lining up with TRBD1. Germline loops: CDR1 SNHLY, CDR2 FYNNEI. J was trimmed by 2 bases and V by 6 bases; bases with no gene match: 5. The CDR3 length is 14 residues. Here the CDR3 DNA reads TGTGCCAGCAGGGGGACAGGGCGGACCTACGAGCAGTACTTC. Amino acid sequence: CASRGTGRTYEQYF. The variable domain in full, completed from reference TRBV2 and TRBJ2-7, reads EPEVTQTPSHQVTQMGQEVILRCVPISNHLYFYWYRQILGQKVEFLVSFYNNEISEKSEIFDDQFSVERPDGSNFTLKIRSTKLEDSAMYFCASRGTGRTYEQYFGPGTRLTVT.

Ten or more counts support this clonotype. The chain combines TRBV13 with TRBJ2-3, with TRBD1 identical over 7 bases. This CDR3 spans 17 amino acids. After removal of 4 bases from V and 6 bases from J, the junction contained 16 bases not matched to a gene. Germline-derived CDR1 and CDR2 are PRHDT and FYEKMQ (reference sequence). CDR3 region: CASSSQTRDRFWDTQYF. The DNA for the CDR3 is TGTGCCAGCAGCTCCCAGACAAGGGACAGATTTTGGGATACGCAGTATTTT.

This clonotype turned up a few times. The V call is TRBV2, the J call TRBJ1-5, with D unresolved. The CDR3 has 15 residues. Trimming cost V 3 bases and J 0 bases, with 9 bases left between them. CDR1 SNHLY and CDR2 FYNNEI come from the germline V gene. This CDR3 reads CASSELNYSNQPQHF. The CDR3 region has the DNA TGTGCCAGCAGTGAGCTAAACTATAGCAATCAGCCCCAGCATTTT. Using reference TRBV2 and TRBJ1-5 for the parts outside the CDR3, the full variable domain is EPEVTQTPSHQVTQMGQEVILRCVPISNHLYFYWYRQILGQKVEFLVSFYNNEISEKSEIFDDQFSVERPDGSNFTLKIRSTKLEDSAMYFCASSELNYSNQPQHFGDGTRLSIL.

This clonotype was picked up many times. The chain employs TRBV5-5 and TRBJ2-7, with D perhaps assigned TRBD1 or TRBD2 (5 bases each). The germline CDR1 and CDR2 sequences are SGHKS and YYEKEE (reference sequence). The germline V and J ends were trimmed by 0 bases and 5 bases, with 15 bases remaining between them. The CDR3 is 15 amino acids. The CDR3 loop is CASSLETAVVNEQYF. Written as DNA, the CDR3 is TGTGCCAGCAGCTTGGAGACAGCGGTCGTGAACGAGCAGTACTTC.

The gene calls are TRBV7-8 and TRBJ2-2; D not certain. CDR3 length: 15 residues. CDR1 is SGHVS and CDR2 is FQNEAQ in the germline V gene. The germline V and J ends were trimmed by 3 bases and 0 bases, with 8 bases remaining between them. The CDR3: CASSFRRSNTGELFF. CDR3 nucleotides: TGTGCCAGCAGCTTCCGACGTTCGAACACCGGGGAGCTGTTTTTT.

In this sample, this clonotype turned up many times. The V and J genes are TRBV5-5 and TRBJ2-1, with 10 positions matching TRBD2. There are 14 residues in the CDR3. The germline V gene has CDR1 SGHKS and CDR2 YYEKEE (reference sequence). Germline trimming cut 6 bases from V and 5 bases from J; bases unmatched to any gene: 5. This chain's CDR3 is CASKRTSGNNEQFF. The DNA of the CDR3 is TGTGCCAGCAAAAGGACTAGCGGAAACAATGAGCAGTTCTTC. Complete variable domain (other parts from reference TRBV5-5 and TRBJ2-1): DAGVTQSPTHLIKTRGQQVTLRCSPISGHKSVSWYQQVLGQGPQFIFQYYEKEERGRGNFPDRFSARQFPNYSSELNVNALLLGDSALYLCASKRTSGNNEQFFGPGTRLTVL.

This clonotype was seen many times. The CDR3 DNA sequence: TGTGCCAGCAGGAGCGGGGCGACCTACGAGCAGTACTTC. Its translation is CASRSGATYEQYF. The rearrangement links TRBV2 to TRBJ2-7; 7 bases are a match to TRBD2. This CDR3 has 13 amino acids. Germline-derived CDR1 and CDR2 are SNHLY and FYNNEI. V shed 6 bases, J shed 2 bases, and the junction held 4 bases outside the gene matches.

This clonotype was counted many times. CDR3 in DNA: TGTGCCTGGAGGCCGGGACAGGGGTATTCTTACGAGCAGTACTTC. This translates into CAWRPGQGYSYEQYF. This sequence joins TRBV30 and TRBJ2-7, with TRBD1 matching over 10 bases. The CDR3 has 15 residues. Trimming removed 3 bases from V and 4 bases from J; junction bases left unmatched: 9. CDR1 and CDR2 (germline): GTSNPN, SVGIG (reference sequence).

This clonotype was counted ten times or more. The chain is built from TRBV18 and TRBJ1-3; no clear D gene. Germline CDR1 KGHSH, CDR2 LQKENI. The CDR3 loop spans 17 amino acids. Trimming stripped 1 base from V and 0 bases from J, with 13 bases between. The CDR3 is CASSPLFDASSGNTIYF. CDR3 coding DNA: TGTGCCAGCTCACCACTTTTCGACGCATCCTCTGGAAACACCATATATTTT.

This clonotype showed up many times. The chain employs TRBV3-1 and TRBJ2-1; D remains ambiguous. Germline V lookup: CDR1 LGHDT, CDR2 YNNKEL (reference sequence). This CDR3 contains 12 residues. Trimming removed 5 bases from V and 6 bases from J, with 8 bases in between. The DNA for the CDR3 is TGTGCCAGCAGCACTACCTCCAATGAGCAGTTCTTC. Its protein is CASSTTSNEQFF.

The gene calls are TRBV9 and TRBJ1-4; D is possibly TRBD1 (5 bases). The CDR3 has 12 residues. V dropped 4 bases and J dropped 13 bases, with 14 bases sitting between them. CDR1 is SGDLS, CDR2 YYNGEE, per germline. The CDR3 bases are TGTGCCAGCAGCTCCCAAGACGGGGGACTGTTTTTT. Translated, it gives CASSSQDGGLFF.

This CDR3 is CASSEQGDTEAFF. CDR3 DNA: TGTGCCAGCAGCGAACAGGGTGACACTGAAGCTTTCTTT. This chain uses TRBV9 with TRBJ1-1, with D perhaps matching TRBD1 (6 bases). With 3 bases removed from V and 3 bases from J, the gap between germline ends came to 9 bases. The CDR3 sequence is 13 residues long. Germline V gene lookup returns CDR1 SGDLS and CDR2 YYNGEE.

V usage is TRBV6-5 and J usage is TRBJ2-1; D is undetermined. The CDR3 is made up of 13 amino acids. Germline assignment: CDR1 MNHEY and CDR2 SVGAGI. V was shortened by 4 bases and J by 5 bases, with 9 bases between the two germline ends. CDR3 residues: CASSFERNNEQFF. The CDR3 DNA is TGTGCCAGCAGTTTCGAACGCAACAATGAGCAGTTCTTC.

This clonotype was found a few times. The chain uses TRBV12-3 or TRBV12-4 and TRBJ2-3; maybe TRBD2 (6 bases). There are 16 residues in the CDR3. Trimming took off 0 bases at V and 4 bases at J, with 14 bases between the two ends. CDR3 nucleotide sequence: TGTGCCAGCAGTTTAGCGCCGGGGGTTGGGGCAGATACGCAGTATTTT. This encodes CASSLAPGVGADTQYF.

In this sample, this clonotype turned up many times. This sequence joins TRBV2 and TRBJ1-4; D not certain. This CDR3 region has 15 residues. Trimming cost V 7 bases and J 8 bases, with 20 bases left between them. The germline V gene encodes CDR1 SNHLY and CDR2 FYNNEI. In DNA, the CDR3 is TGTGCCAGCACGGGAAAACCGTCTTACCCAGAAAAACTGTTTTTT. The encoded protein is CASTGKPSYPEKLFF.

This clonotype has more than one count but fewer than ten. The gene calls are TRBV7-9 and TRBJ2-2; D not resolved. Trimming removed 2 bases at V and 0 bases at J, with 10 bases between. CDR1 is SEHNR and CDR2 is FQNEAQ in the germline V gene (reference sequence). CDR3 length: 16 amino acids. CDR3 in amino acids: CASSLYSGTNTGELFF. For the CDR3, the DNA is TGTGCCAGCAGCTTATATTCAGGAACGAACACCGGGGAGCTGTTTTTT.

This clonotype was detected many times. The chain carries TRBV28 and TRBJ2-7, with a weak D call TRBD2 (6 bases). V lost 10 bases, J lost 3 bases, and 19 bases lay in between. This CDR3 contains 14 residues. The germline V gene encodes CDR1 MDHEN and CDR2 SYDVKM. CDR3: CATTEGPLLYEQYF. The CDR3 region has the DNA TGTGCCACCACGGAGGGCCCGCTACTCTACGAGCAGTACTTC.

The CDR3 sequence: CSASSASNQPQHF. DNA of the CDR3: TGCAGTGCTAGCTCGGCTTCGAATCAGCCCCAGCATTTT. This sequence joins TRBV20-1 and TRBJ1-5; unclear D gene. The CDR3 runs 13 residues. The ends were cut back, 3 bases at V and 4 bases at J, with 10 bases in the middle. Germline CDR1 DFQATT, CDR2 SNEGSKA (reference sequence).

V and J are TRBV29-1 and TRBJ1-2, with D uncertain. Trimming stripped 3 bases from V and 6 bases from J, with 20 bases between. Germline V lookup: CDR1 SQVTM, CDR2 ANQGSEA. This CDR3 is built from 15 residues. CDR3 residues: CSVDITGTASNGYTF. The CDR3 coding sequence is TGCAGCGTTGATATTACGGGTACGGCGTCTAATGGCTACACCTTC.

This clonotype was counted ten times or more. The chain employs TRBV5-1 and TRBJ2-7; 9 nucleotides align to TRBD1. Germline V gives CDR1 SGHRS, CDR2 YFSETQ. CDR3 length: 15 amino acids. The ends lost 4 bases at V and 2 bases at J; junction bases unmatched: 7. This chain's CDR3 is CASSPARTGAYEQYF. CDR3 coding DNA: TGCGCCAGCAGCCCCGCCCGGACAGGGGCCTACGAGCAGTACTTC.

This clonotype was observed many times. This rearrangement joins TRBV5-1 to TRBJ2-5; the D call may be TRBD1 or TRBD2 (5 bases each). The CDR3 consists of 17 residues. V lost 0 bases and J lost 2, with 17 bases in between. Per germline, CDR1 SGHRS and CDR2 YFSETQ. CDR3 in DNA: TGCGCCAGCAGCTTGGATCCCCCGGGACCGCGACAAGAGACCCAGTACTTC. It translates to CASSLDPPGPRQETQYF. The full variable domain, its missing parts supplied by reference TRBV5-1 and TRBJ2-5, is KAGVTQTPRYLIKTRGQQVTLSCSPISGHRSVSWYQQTPGQGLQFLFEYFSETQRNKGNFPGRFSGRQFSNSRSEMNVSTLELGDSALYLCASSLDPPGPRQETQYFGPGTRLLVL.

This clonotype was seen ten or more times. In DNA form, the CDR3 reads TGTGCCAGCAGTGAATCGGGGAGCTATGGCTACACCTTC. Translation gives CASSESGSYGYTF. The rearrangement uses TRBV6-1 and TRBJ1-2, with D uncertain. Trimming took off 2 bases at V and 4 bases at J, with 8 bases between the two ends. The CDR3 length is 13 residues. Germline loops: CDR1 MNHNS, CDR2 SASEGT.

With respect to this clonotype: A much larger clone lies one base from this, so it may be a read error. The rearrangement uses TRBV7-3 and TRBJ2-3, with D perhaps matching TRBD1 (6 bases). CDR3 length: 15 amino acids. Germline-derived CDR1 and CDR2 are SGHTA and FQGTGA. CDR3 DNA sequence: TGTGCCAGCAGCCCACGCTTGGGGGCGGCAGATAAGCAGTATTTT. Translation gives CASSPRLGAADKQYF.

This rearrangement joins TRBV2 to TRBJ2-5; 10 nucleotides line up with TRBD1. From germline, CDR1 is SNHLY and CDR2 FYNNEI. The CDR3 is 13 residues long. Trimming cost V 7 bases and J 5 bases; bases outside gene matches: 4. CDR3 sequence reads: CASKADRGETQYF. CDR3 in DNA: TGTGCCAGCAAGGCGGACAGGGGGGAGACCCAGTACTTC.

This clonotype was seen only a few times. V is TRBV19 and J is TRBJ1-4, with D possibly TRBD1 on 5 matching bases. The CDR3 is 14 amino acids. The germline V and J ends were trimmed by 4 bases and 7 bases, with 13 bases remaining between them. Germline V gene sequence: CDR1 LNHDA, CDR2 SQIVND (reference sequence). The CDR3: CASSTGTLLEKLFF. CDR3 DNA sequence: TGTGCCAGTAGTACCGGGACCCTACTTGAAAAACTGTTTTTT.